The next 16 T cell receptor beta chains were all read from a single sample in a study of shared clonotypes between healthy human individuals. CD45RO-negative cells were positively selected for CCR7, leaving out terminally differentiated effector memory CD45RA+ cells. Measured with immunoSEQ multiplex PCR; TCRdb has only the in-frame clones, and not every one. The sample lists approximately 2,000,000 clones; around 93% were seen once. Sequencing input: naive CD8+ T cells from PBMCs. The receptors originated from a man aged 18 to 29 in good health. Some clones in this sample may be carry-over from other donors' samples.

The CDR3 here is CASSGGQEVPEYTF. Written as DNA, the CDR3 is TGCGCCAGCAGCGGGGGACAGGAGGTCCCGGAGTACACCTTC. The rearrangement links TRBV4-1 to TRBJ1-2, with 8 bases fitting TRBD1. The V segment lost 5 bases and the J segment 11 bases; nucleotides outside the gene matches: 13. This CDR3 has 14 residues. Germline V gene lookup returns CDR1 MGHRA and CDR2 YSYEKL.

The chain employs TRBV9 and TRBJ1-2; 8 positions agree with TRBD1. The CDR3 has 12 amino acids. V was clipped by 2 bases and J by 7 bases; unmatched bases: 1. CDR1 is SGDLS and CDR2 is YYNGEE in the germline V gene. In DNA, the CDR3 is TGTGCCAGCAGCGTCCAGGGGGCTGGCTACACCTTC. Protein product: CASSVQGAGYTF. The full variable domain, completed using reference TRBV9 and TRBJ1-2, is DSGVTQTPKHLITATGQRVTLRCSPRSGDLSVYWYQQSLDQGLQFLIQYYNGEERAKGNILERFSAQQFPDLHSELNLSSLELGDSALYFCASSVQGAGYTFGSGTRLTVV.

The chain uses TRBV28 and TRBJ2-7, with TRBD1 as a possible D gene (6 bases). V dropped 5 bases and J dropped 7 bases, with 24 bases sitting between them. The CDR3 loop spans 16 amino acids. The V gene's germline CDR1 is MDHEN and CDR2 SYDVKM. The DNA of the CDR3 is TGTGCCAGCAGTCCCCGATCCTTCCTGGGGGCTTGGGAGCAGTACTTC. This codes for CASSPRSFLGAWEQYF.

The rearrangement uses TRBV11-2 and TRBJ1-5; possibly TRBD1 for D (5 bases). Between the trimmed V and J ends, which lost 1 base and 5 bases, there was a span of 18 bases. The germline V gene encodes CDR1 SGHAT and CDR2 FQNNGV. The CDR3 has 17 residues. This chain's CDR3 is CASSLGPGTGGHQPQHF. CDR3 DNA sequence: TGTGCCAGCAGCTTAGGGCCGGGCACGGGGGGACATCAGCCCCAGCATTTT.

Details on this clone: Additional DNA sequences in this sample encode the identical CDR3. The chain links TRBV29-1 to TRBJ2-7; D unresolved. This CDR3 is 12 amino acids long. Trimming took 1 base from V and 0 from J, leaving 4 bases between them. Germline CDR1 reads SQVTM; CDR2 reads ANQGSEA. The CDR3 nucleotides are TGCAGCGTTGAAGTTGGCTCCTACGAGCAGTACTTC. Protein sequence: CSVEVGSYEQYF.

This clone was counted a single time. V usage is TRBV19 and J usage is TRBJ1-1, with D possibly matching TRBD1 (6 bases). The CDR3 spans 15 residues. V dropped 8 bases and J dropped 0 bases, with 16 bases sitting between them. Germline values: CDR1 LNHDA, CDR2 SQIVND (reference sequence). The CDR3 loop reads CASRPGGPLNTEAFF. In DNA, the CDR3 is TGTGCCAGTCGCCCCGGGGGGCCTCTGAACACTGAAGCTTTCTTT.

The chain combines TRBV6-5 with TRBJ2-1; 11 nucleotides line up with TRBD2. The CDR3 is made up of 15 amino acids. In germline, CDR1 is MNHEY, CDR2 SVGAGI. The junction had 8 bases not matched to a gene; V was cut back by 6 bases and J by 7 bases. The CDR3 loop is CASSLLAGVSNEQFF. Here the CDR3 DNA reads TGTGCCAGCAGCTTACTAGCGGGAGTTTCGAATGAGCAGTTCTTC.

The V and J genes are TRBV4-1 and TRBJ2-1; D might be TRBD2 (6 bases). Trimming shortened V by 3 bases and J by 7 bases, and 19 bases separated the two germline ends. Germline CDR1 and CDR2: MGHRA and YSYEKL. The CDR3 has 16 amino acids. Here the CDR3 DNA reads TGCGCCAGCAGCCAGATCGGGGGACCGAGGGGAAATGAGCAGTTCTTC. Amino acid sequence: CASSQIGGPRGNEQFF.

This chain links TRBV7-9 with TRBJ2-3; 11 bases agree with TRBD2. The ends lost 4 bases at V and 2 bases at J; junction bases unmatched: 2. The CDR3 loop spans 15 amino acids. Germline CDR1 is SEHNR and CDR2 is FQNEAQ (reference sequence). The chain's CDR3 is CASSSTSGDTDTQYF. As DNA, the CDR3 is TGTGCCAGCAGCTCGACTAGCGGGGACACAGATACGCAGTATTTT. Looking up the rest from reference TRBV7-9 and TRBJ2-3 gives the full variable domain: DTGVSQNPRHKITKRGQNVTFRCDPISEHNRLYWYRQTLGQGPEFLTYFQNEAQLEKSRLLSDRFSAERPKGSFSTLEIQRTEQGDSAMYLCASSSTSGDTDTQYFGPGTRLTVL.

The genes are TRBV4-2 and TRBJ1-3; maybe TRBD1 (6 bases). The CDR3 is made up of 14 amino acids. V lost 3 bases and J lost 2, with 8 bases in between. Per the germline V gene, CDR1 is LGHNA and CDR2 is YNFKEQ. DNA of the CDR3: TGTGCCAGCAGCCATCCAGGGGCTGGAAACACCATATATTTT. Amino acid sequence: CASSHPGAGNTIYF.

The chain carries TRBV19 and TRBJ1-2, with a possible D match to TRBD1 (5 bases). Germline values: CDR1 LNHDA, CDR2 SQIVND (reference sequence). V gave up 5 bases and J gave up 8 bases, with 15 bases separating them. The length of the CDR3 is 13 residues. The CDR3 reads CASSQRDASGYTF. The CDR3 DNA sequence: TGTGCCAGTAGTCAGCGGGACGCCTCGGGCTACACCTTC.

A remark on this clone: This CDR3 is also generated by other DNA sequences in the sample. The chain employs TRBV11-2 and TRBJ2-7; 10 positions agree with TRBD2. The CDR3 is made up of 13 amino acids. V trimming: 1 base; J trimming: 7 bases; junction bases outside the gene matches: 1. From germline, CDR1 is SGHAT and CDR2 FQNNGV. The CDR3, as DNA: TGTGCCAGCAGCTTAGGGACTAGCGGAGAGCAGTACTTC. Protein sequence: CASSLGTSGEQYF.

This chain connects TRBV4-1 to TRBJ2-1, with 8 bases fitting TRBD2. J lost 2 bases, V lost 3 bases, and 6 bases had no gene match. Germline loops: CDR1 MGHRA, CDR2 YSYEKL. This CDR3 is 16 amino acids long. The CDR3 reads CASSQRPGLAYNEQFF. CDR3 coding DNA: TGCGCCAGCAGCCAGAGGCCGGGACTAGCCTACAATGAGCAGTTCTTC.

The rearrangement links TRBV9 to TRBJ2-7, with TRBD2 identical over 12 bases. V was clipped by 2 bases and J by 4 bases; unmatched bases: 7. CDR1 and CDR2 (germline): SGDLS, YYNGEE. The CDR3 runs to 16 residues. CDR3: CASSVSGLAGSYEQYF. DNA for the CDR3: TGTGCCAGCAGCGTTTCCGGACTAGCGGGGTCATACGAGCAGTACTTC.

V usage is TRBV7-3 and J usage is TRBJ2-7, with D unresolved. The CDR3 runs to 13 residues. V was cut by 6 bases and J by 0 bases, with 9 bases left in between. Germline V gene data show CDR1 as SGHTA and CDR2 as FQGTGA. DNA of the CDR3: TGTGCCAGCAGGGGAAAAGGCTCCTACGAGCAGTACTTC. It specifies CASRGKGSYEQYF.

CDR3 loop: CASSITSEAYEQYF. CDR3 sequence (DNA): TGTGCCAGCAGTATAACTAGCGAGGCCTACGAGCAGTACTTC. The chain recombines TRBV28 with TRBJ2-7; 7 bases are a match to TRBD2. V was pared by 5 bases and J by 2 bases, with 6 bases of the junction left unmatched. Germline CDR1 MDHEN, CDR2 SYDVKM. This CDR3 has 14 residues.